This TCR beta chain derives from a study of blood T cell repertoires in COVID-19. Study summary: The United States, Italy and Spain supplied acute and convalescent COVID-19 samples. Sample material is recorded as cDNA or gDNA derived from T cells, B-cell-depleted T cells, or PBMCs.

The CDR3 sequence is 15 residues long. The ends were cut back, 5 bases at V and 0 bases at J, with 11 bases in the middle. The germline V gene encodes CDR1 SGHVS and CDR2 FNYEAQ. Under the authors' procedure: How many nucleated cells were present was estimated from reference gene primer amplification. The table came from immunoSEQ multiplex PCR; TCRdb's copy has only in-frame clones and leaves some out. V and J calls and clone size are given by that table; D and trimming were obtained from the DNA. This table holds 160,000 or so clones, 81% found once. The rearrangement joins TRBV7-6 to TRBJ2-1, with a possible D match to TRBD2 (6 bases). Sequenced material: peripheral blood. The clonotype originates from a man in his sixties with active or convalescent COVID-19. Here the CDR3 DNA reads TGTGCCAGCAGCCCCCCCGGGGGCTCCTACAATGAGCAGTTCTTC. Its protein product is CASSPPGGSYNEQFF.